This T cell receptor (beta chain) was identified in a study of blood T cell repertoires in COVID-19. Study at large: Some COVID-19 samples were acute and others convalescent; all came from the United States, Italy and Spain. T cells, B-cell-depleted T cells, or PBMCs supplied cDNA or gDNA.

Seattle patients were enrolled while actively infected and followed longitudinally. In the original processing: Estimates of nucleated cell counts were drawn from the amplification of reference gene primers. Produced via immunoSEQ multiplex PCR; TCRdb's table is partial and in-frame only. V and J calls and clone size are given by that table; D and trimming were obtained from the DNA. Of hundreds of thousands of clones in the sample, around 89% were seen once. This sequence was found in a woman in her twenties or thirties with COVID-19, enrolled during active disease. Sequencing was performed on peripheral blood.

This chain's CDR3 is CASSQISLWPPFF. In DNA, the CDR3 is TGCGCCAGCAGCCAAATCTCGTTATGGCCCCCGTTCTTC. This chain links TRBV4-1 with TRBJ2-1; D gene uncertain. Trimming took 2 bases from V and 15 from J, leaving 17 bases between them. The germline V gene has CDR1 MGHRA and CDR2 YSYEKL. The CDR3 sequence is 13 residues long.